This TCR beta chain was sequenced for a study of blood T cells in healthy people across ages. Alongside a J-beta primer mix, a sample-barcoded 5' primer served in a second PCR lasting roughly 7 to 11 cycles. TCRdb used MiXCR to reprocess the 5' RACE reads, holding one entry per CDR3 protein. The sample has about 1.4 million distinct CDR3 sequences, approximately 59% seen once; the top ten hold over 6.5%. The germline CDR1 and CDR2 sequences are LGHNA and YSLEER. The CDR3 runs to 19 residues. Trimming at V came to 0 bases and at J to 2 bases, leaving 13 bases not matched to a gene. As to this clonotype: As yet, its antigen is unknown.

There were healthy Caucasian individuals from Russia, aged 6 to 90, serving as donors. Broader study findings: Unsorted PBMCs prevented conclusive naive versus antigen-experienced comparison. The authors considered diversity estimates from one million T cells to be underestimates.

The specimen was blood. The sequence derives from a man between 18 and 35 years old in good health. The rearrangement links TRBV4-3 to TRBJ2-7; 10 positions match TRBD2. The CDR3 bases are TGCGCCAGCAGCCAAGATTCGCTAGCGGGGGAGCTAACCACCTACGAGCAGTACTTC. Its translation is CASSQDSLAGELTTYEQYF.